What follows are 15 T cell receptor beta chains derived from one specimen sequenced in a study of early T cells in non-severe SARS-CoV-2 infection. From the 5' RACE reads, TCRdb called clonotypes with MiXCR, one entry per CDR3 protein. There are around 77,000 distinct CDR3 sequences in the sample; about 12% occur only once, and about 14% lies in the top ten. Source: whole blood, taken at baseline. The source of these receptors is an adult who was a healthcare worker with PCR-confirmed SARS-CoV-2 infection or an uninfected control (not recorded which). The donor label of this sample is uncertain.

This clonotype turned up a few times. The chain joins TRBV30 to TRBJ2-4, with 10 bases lining up with TRBD2. Trimming removed 3 bases from V and 1 base from J; junction bases left unmatched: 9. The germline gives CDR1 GTSNPN, CDR2 SVGIG (reference sequence). The CDR3 is 17 amino acids. CDR3 sequence (DNA): TGTGCCTGGAGGAAACTAGCGGGGTGGGGGGCCAAAAACATTCAGTACTTC. It encodes CAWRKLAGWGAKNIQYF. Combining the CDR3 with reference TRBV30 and TRBJ2-4 gives the whole variable domain SQTIHQWPATLVQPVGSPLSLECTVEGTSNPNLYWYRQAAGRGLQLLFYSVGIGQISSEVPQNLSASRPQDRQFILSSKKLLLSDSGFYLCAWRKLAGWGAKNIQYFGAGTRLSVL.

This clonotype was seen a handful of times. The chain joins TRBV12-3 or TRBV12-4 to TRBJ2-3; 9 nucleotides line up with TRBD1. CDR3 length: 16 residues. V gave up 3 bases and J gave up 2 bases; unmatched junction bases: 6. The CDR3 nucleotides read TGTGCCAGCAGTTTTAAAGGGGACAGGGTCACAGATACGCAGTATTTT. It yields the protein CASSFKGDRVTDTQYF.

This rearrangement joins TRBV3-1 to TRBJ1-4; the D gene is possibly TRBD1 (5 bases). Germline V gene data show CDR1 as LGHDT and CDR2 as YNNKEL (reference sequence). Trimming removed 0 bases from V and 7 bases from J, with 24 bases in between. The CDR3 is 19 amino acids. DNA of the CDR3: TGTGCCAGCAGCCAAGAACGCAACGAATTCAGGGCACGGAGTGAAAAACTGTTTTTT. Its protein product is CASSQERNEFRARSEKLFF.

To note about this clonotype: The junction shows a germline mismatch at one end, possibly a read error. The chain employs TRBV7-8 and TRBJ1-4; TRBD1 matches at 11 bases. Germline values: CDR1 SGHVS, CDR2 FQNEAQ. The CDR3 contains 16 residues. This CDR3 is CASSPAGTGGNEKLIF. The CDR3 coding sequence is TGTGCCAGCAGCCCGGCGGGGACAGGGGGGAATGAAAAACTGATTTTT.

This rearrangement joins TRBV6-4 to TRBJ1-1, with no clear D. CDR3 length: 10 residues. Looked up from germline, CDR1 is MRHNA and CDR2 is SNTAGT. Trimming cost V 6 bases and J 7 bases, with 6 bases left between them. The CDR3 is CASRTIEAFF. CDR3 sequence (DNA): TGTGCCAGCAGGACTATTGAAGCTTTCTTT.

Only a few counts were recorded for this clonotype. J is TRBJ2-7 and V is TRBV4-3; the match to TRBD2 covers 7 bases. This CDR3 spans 16 amino acids. Unmatched junction bases numbered 8, after V lost 0 bases and J lost 3 bases. CDR1 and CDR2 from the germline V gene are LGHNA and YSLEER. In DNA, the CDR3 is TGCGCCAGCAGCCAAGAATCTGGGGAGGGGATCTACGAGCAGTACTTC. This codes for CASSQESGEGIYEQYF.

This clonotype has a count of ten or more. The chain carries TRBV24-1 and TRBJ1-6; D is perhaps TRBD1 (5 bases). This CDR3 is 17 amino acids long. Trimming took off 9 bases at V and 8 bases at J, with 25 bases between the two ends. The germline CDR1 and CDR2 sequences are KGHDR and SFDVKD. CDR3 sequence (DNA): TGTGCCACCGACCGGGGAGGGGCCCCATTGTTCGATTCACCCCTCCACTTT. Residues: CATDRGGAPLFDSPLHF.

V gene TRBV6-5 combines with J gene TRBJ2-7; 9 nucleotides align to TRBD1. The V gene's germline CDR1 is MNHEY and CDR2 SVGAGI. The CDR3 covers 11 residues. V was clipped by 5 bases and J by 11 bases; unmatched bases: 4. The CDR3 nucleotides are TGTGCCAGCAGTAAAGGGACAGGGAAGTACTTC. Its translation: CASSKGTGKYF.

This clonotype was counted a few times. The chain carries TRBV10-3 and TRBJ2-2, with D possibly TRBD1 on 5 matching bases. The V end was cut by 4 bases, the J end by 5 bases, with 11 bases between. CDR3 length: 14 residues. From germline, CDR1 is ENHRY and CDR2 SYGVKD. CDR3 nucleotides: TGTGCCATCAGTGGACAGACCGAGACCGGGGAGCTGTTTTTT. Translation: CAISGQTETGELFF.

The table lists this clonotype with a few counts. The CDR3: CASSLDRFNSPLHF. The CDR3 DNA is TGTGCCAGCAGCTTGGACAGATTCAATTCACCCCTCCACTTT. V usage is TRBV5-4 and J usage is TRBJ1-6; D not resolved. The CDR3 is made up of 14 amino acids. Trimming took 0 bases from V and 7 from J, leaving 8 bases between them. Looked up from germline, CDR1 is SGHNT and CDR2 is YYREEE (reference sequence).

The chain has TRBV20-1 and TRBJ2-2; no definite D call. In germline, CDR1 is DFQATT, CDR2 SNEGSKA (reference sequence). V was cut by 6 bases and J by 0 bases, with 11 bases left in between. The length of the CDR3 is 14 residues. The CDR3 DNA reads as TGCAGTGCCCCGGCGGACGCGAACACCGGGGAGCTGTTTTTT. It yields the protein CSAPADANTGELFF.

This clonotype was counted ten times or more. This chain connects TRBV18 to TRBJ2-7; D is possibly TRBD1 (6 bases). The CDR3 sequence is 13 residues long. CDR1 and CDR2 from the germline V gene are KGHSH and LQKENI. Between the trimmed V and J ends, which lost 4 bases and 2 bases, there was a span of 9 bases. The DNA for the CDR3 is TGTGCCAGCTCACAACAGGGCCCCTACGAGCAGTACTTC. Protein: CASSQQGPYEQYF.

Only a few counts were recorded for this clonotype. The genes are TRBV5-1 and TRBJ1-2; D remains ambiguous. V was clipped by 3 bases and J by 6 bases, with 12 bases between them. The CDR3 has 13 amino acids. Germline assignment: CDR1 SGHRS and CDR2 YFSETQ. In DNA form, the CDR3 reads TGCGCCAGCAGCTATGACCGTGGGGATGGCTACACCTTC. Its translation is CASSYDRGDGYTF. Complete variable domain (other parts from reference TRBV5-1 and TRBJ1-2): KAGVTQTPRYLIKTRGQQVTLSCSPISGHRSVSWYQQTPGQGLQFLFEYFSETQRNKGNFPGRFSGRQFSNSRSEMNVSTLELGDSALYLCASSYDRGDGYTFGSGTRLTVV.

This clonotype was seen more than once but under ten times. J is TRBJ1-1 and V is TRBV20-1, with 7 positions matching TRBD1. The CDR3 is 12 amino acids. Germline-derived CDR1 and CDR2 are DFQATT and SNEGSKA (reference sequence). V trimming: 8 bases; J trimming: 4 bases; junction bases outside the gene matches: 7. CDR3 sequence: CSLEQGSTEAFF. The CDR3 nucleotides are TGCAGTCTCGAACAGGGGAGCACTGAAGCTTTCTTT.

The table lists this clonotype with many counts. The chain has TRBV18 and TRBJ1-2; 7 positions match TRBD1. Germline CDR1 and CDR2: KGHSH and LQKENI. Trimming took 3 bases from V and 9 from J; bases not matched to a gene: 10. CDR3 length equals 14 residues. The CDR3 DNA follows: TGTGCCAGCTCACCCCAACAGGGGCACCTTAGCTACACCTTC. Encoded protein: CASSPQQGHLSYTF.